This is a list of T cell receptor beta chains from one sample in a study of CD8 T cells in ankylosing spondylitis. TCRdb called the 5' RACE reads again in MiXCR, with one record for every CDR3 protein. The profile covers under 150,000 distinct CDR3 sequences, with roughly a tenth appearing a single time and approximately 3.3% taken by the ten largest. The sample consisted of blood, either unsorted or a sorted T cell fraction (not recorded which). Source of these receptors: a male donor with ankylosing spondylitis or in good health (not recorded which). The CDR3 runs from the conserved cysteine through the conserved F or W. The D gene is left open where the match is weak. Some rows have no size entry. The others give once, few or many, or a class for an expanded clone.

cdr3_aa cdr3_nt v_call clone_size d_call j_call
CSARGLAGAAGELFF TGCAGTGCTAGAGGACTAGCGGGAGCGGCCGGGGAGCTGTTTTTT TRBV20-1 NA TRBD2 TRBJ2-2
CASSSYGAGYEQYF TGTGCCAGCAGTTCATATGGGGCTGGCTACGAGCAGTACTTC TRBV27 few NA TRBJ2-7
CSAAASGGYNEQFF TGCAGTGCTGCCGCTAGCGGGGGGTACAATGAGCAGTTCTTC TRBV20-1 many TRBD2 TRBJ2-1
CASSPQPTYEQYF TGTGCCAGCAGTCCACAGCCCACATACGAGCAGTACTTC TRBV7-9 NA NA TRBJ2-7
CASSALLTDTQYF TGTGCCAGCAGCGCCCTACTGACAGATACGCAGTATTTT TRBV7-2 many NA TRBJ2-3
CASSLEDSFPYEQYF TGTGCCAGCAGTTTGGAAGACTCTTTCCCCTACGAGCAGTACTTC TRBV28 many NA TRBJ2-7
CASSLVGQPNTEAFF TGTGCCAGCAGCTTGGTAGGCCAACCGAACACTGAAGCTTTCTTT TRBV5-8 few NA TRBJ1-1
CASSPNIWAREGGGNTEAFF TGTGCCAGCAGTCCTAATATATGGGCACGTGAGGGTGGGGGGAACACTGAAGCTTTCTTT TRBV12-3/TRBV12-4 many NA TRBJ1-1
CASSQDIPQRGNQPQHF TGCGCCAGCAGCCAAGATATACCCCAACGGGGAAATCAGCCCCAGCATTTT TRBV4-1 NA NA TRBJ1-5
CASSLNGNNQPQHF TGTGCCAGCAGCTTAAACGGGAACAATCAGCCCCAGCATTTT TRBV7-2 many NA TRBJ1-5
CSARQENTGELFF TGCAGTGCTAGGCAAGAGAACACCGGGGAGCTGTTTTTT TRBV20-1 NA NA TRBJ2-2
CSVERGGTYQETQYF TGCAGCGTTGAAAGGGGTGGGACATACCAAGAGACCCAGTACTTC TRBV29-1 few NA TRBJ2-5
CASSRRRDSYSPLHF TGTGCCAGCAGCCGGAGAAGGGACAGCTATTCACCCCTCCACTTT TRBV5-6 many TRBD1 TRBJ1-6
CASSLRQGATYEQYF TGTGCCAGCAGTTTACGGCAGGGAGCGACCTACGAGCAGTACTTC TRBV28 many NA TRBJ2-7
CSVVTGKNTEAFF TGCAGCGTTGTGACAGGGAAGAACACTGAAGCTTTCTTT TRBV29-1 NA TRBD1 TRBJ1-1
CSARGLAGYEQYF TGCAGTGCTAGAGGGCTAGCGGGCTACGAGCAGTACTTC TRBV20-1 many TRBD2 TRBJ2-7
CASSLIGTDYEQYF TGTGCCAGCAGCTTAATCGGGACAGACTACGAGCAGTACTTC TRBV7-2 many TRBD1 TRBJ2-7
CASSLGLGTYEQYF TGTGCCAGCAGCTTAGGGCTCGGGACCTACGAGCAGTACTTC TRBV7-2 many NA TRBJ2-7
CSTLTGNYGYTF TGCAGTACTTTGACAGGGAACTATGGCTACACCTTC TRBV20-1 NA TRBD1 TRBJ1-2
CASSYPSRGHSYTDTQYF TGTGCCAGCAGTTACCCTTCTAGGGGACACTCATACACAGATACGCAGTATTTT TRBV6-5 few NA TRBJ2-3
CASSLANTYEQYF TGTGCCAGCAGCTTAGCTAACACATACGAGCAGTACTTC TRBV7-2 NA NA TRBJ2-7
CASGRETQYF TGTGCCAGCGGGAGAGAGACCCAGTACTTC TRBV28 NA NA TRBJ2-5
CASSDRVSPLHF TGTGCCAGCAGCGACAGGGTTTCACCCCTCCACTTT TRBV7-9 many TRBD1 TRBJ1-6
CAISESTGKNIQYF TGTGCCATCAGTGAGTCGACTGGGAAAAACATTCAGTACTTC TRBV10-3 few NA TRBJ2-4
CASGRTMPPETQYF TGTGCCAGCGGGAGGACAATGCCGCCAGAGACCCAGTACTTC TRBV12-3/TRBV12-4 NA NA TRBJ2-5
CASSPAGRVGGTYEQYF TGTGCCAGCAGCCCCGCGGGGAGAGTCGGGGGTACCTACGAGCAGTACTTC TRBV5-6 many NA TRBJ2-7
CASSKPSGSGSYEQYF TGTGCCAGCAGCAAACCTAGCGGGAGTGGCTCCTACGAGCAGTACTTC TRBV7-8 NA TRBD2 TRBJ2-7
CATSGGSGMVNEQFF TGTGCCACCAGTGGAGGTAGCGGGATGGTCAATGAGCAGTTCTTC TRBV24-1 many TRBD2 TRBJ2-1
CASSSAQLSGTSGPLWNIQYF TGTGCCAGCAGCTCCGCGCAACTATCCGGGACTAGCGGTCCGTTGTGGAACATTCAGTACTTC TRBV7-1 NA TRBD2 TRBJ2-4
CASSLALADTGELFF TGTGCCAGCAGCTTAGCACTAGCGGACACCGGGGAGCTGTTTTTT TRBV7-2 many TRBD2 TRBJ2-2
CSVLTTPISGANVLTF TGCAGCGTGCTGACAACTCCCATCTCTGGGGCCAACGTCCTGACTTTC TRBV29-1 NA NA TRBJ2-6
CSAPGQAGGRYEQYF TGCAGTGCTCCGGGACAGGCAGGAGGGCGCTACGAGCAGTACTTC TRBV20-1 many TRBD1 TRBJ2-7
CASNVGAMNTEAFF TGTGCCAGCAACGTAGGGGCCATGAACACTGAAGCTTTCTTT TRBV3-1 many NA TRBJ1-1
CASSPARPLNTEAFF TGTGCCAGCAGCCCGGCGAGACCTTTGAACACTGAAGCTTTCTTT TRBV5-5 NA NA TRBJ1-1
CASSPRPRRYLAGVLETQYF TGTGCCAGCAGCCCACGACCCCGGCGTTATTTAGCGGGAGTACTCGAGACCCAGTACTTC TRBV11-2 many TRBD2 TRBJ2-5
CSARSEATDIIGTLHF TGCAGTGCTAGATCCGAAGCAACAGACATAATCGGTACCCTCCACTTT TRBV20-1 few NA TRBJ1-6
CSASKTSSNEQFF TGCAGTGCTAGTAAGACTAGCAGCAATGAGCAGTTCTTC TRBV20-1 once TRBD2 TRBJ2-1
CASSPLNRRTYEQYF TGTGCCAGCAGCCCGTTGAACAGGAGAACCTACGAGCAGTACTTC TRBV7-9 many NA TRBJ2-7
CASSLSSGSNQPQHF TGTGCCAGCAGCTTAAGTTCGGGTAGCAATCAGCCCCAGCATTTT TRBV7-2 few NA TRBJ1-5
CASSLSRSSSTYNEQFF TGTGCCAGCAGCTTATCTCGGTCCTCATCAACCTACAATGAGCAGTTCTTC TRBV11-3 many NA TRBJ2-1
CASSLDSETQYF TGCGCCAGCAGCTTGGATTCTGAGACCCAGTACTTC TRBV5-1 many NA TRBJ2-5
CATSDPLSGSEQYF TGTGCCACCAGTGATCCCCTATCAGGGAGTGAGCAGTACTTC TRBV24-1 many NA TRBJ2-7
CASSPGTSGRWETQYF TGTGCCAGCAGTCCGGGGACTAGCGGGAGATGGGAGACCCAGTACTTC TRBV28 many TRBD2 TRBJ2-5
CSARETELWPQHF TGCAGTGCTAGAGAGACAGAGCTTTGGCCCCAGCATTTT TRBV20-1 many NA TRBJ1-5
CASSQVRGEQFF TGTGCCAGCAGCCAAGTGCGGGGGGAGCAGTTCTTC TRBV3-1 many TRBD2 TRBJ2-1
CASSLGTTYGYTF TGTGCCAGCAGCTTGGGAACAACCTATGGCTACACCTTC TRBV11-2 NA NA TRBJ1-2